This T cell receptor beta chain was identified during a study of blood T cell repertoires in COVID-19 (dated by TCRdb to the early 2020s). Some background on the complete study: Samples from collaborators originated in the United States, Italy and Spain and spanned both the acute and convalescent phases of COVID-19. The prospective study material was composed of cDNA or gDNA derived from T cells, B-cell-depleted T cells, or PBMCs. HLA class I and class II types, where available, came from metadata supplied by the sample provider rather than from assay-based typing. Nearly every sample came with metadata listing a de-identified subject ID, COVID-19 status, age in years and sex. A freely available public database, intended as a resource for researchers studying the immune response to SARS-CoV-2, is where the repertoires were released. The samples were drawn from the first 160 participants of the ongoing ImmuneRACE study and from under 1,500 subjects provided by 6 global collaborators. The dataset comprised deeply sampled blood TCRbeta repertoires from subjects exposed to, actively infected with, or recovered from COVID-19. General findings and caveats noted by the study authors: How much clinical and demographic metadata was included differed by source and by participant, and the metadata was provided uncurated.

Trimming takes 5 bases off V and 1 base off J; junction bases not matched to a gene: 11. The germline V gene supplies CDR1 SNHLY and CDR2 FYNNEI. The CDR3 covers 17 residues, taking in both the cysteine and the phenylalanine. Of the read, only the CDR3 DNA is kept; its 51 bases are in frame from base 1. With regard to this clone: Its antigen has not been determined. No quality values exist for individual bases; no much larger clone is one base distant.

TCRbeta CDR3 regions were amplified from genomic DNA using the immunoSEQ Assay, a bias-controlled multiplex PCR. The source study handled its data this way. Within the assay, amplification of reference gene primers was used to estimate how many nucleated cells each sample contained. To quantify the absolute abundance of each unique TCRbeta CDR3 rearrangement, sequence reads were collapsed and filtered. Productive Simpson clonality was computed per sample as the square root of Simpson's diversity index over productive rearrangements. TCRdb obtained this table from immuneACCESS and retained in-frame rearrangements with V and J assigned. These tables miss some clones; where compared with another copy, unresolved V genes account for less than half of the shortfall, and the remainder is unexplained. Clone size and the V and J calls come from that table; the DNA yielded D and trimming. Counted in this sample were roughly 70,000 clones; about four fifths of them appeared once. 4% to 5% of the sample is held by the ten biggest clonotypes.

Each collaborating institution followed its own protocols to collect whole blood in K2EDTA tubes. For TCRbeta analysis, collaborators shipped samples as frozen whole blood, isolated PBMCs, or DNA extracted from either of those sample types. The chain joins TRBV2 to TRBJ1-5; TRBD1 aligns with 7 central bases. The sequence derives from a woman aged 55-69 years with acute or convalescent COVID-19. Material: peripheral blood. The sequenced DNA is TGTGCCAGCAGTCGGAACAGGGGTGGTCTCAGCAATCAGCCCCAGCATTTT. Translation gives CASSRNRGGLSNQPQHF.